This T cell receptor beta chain comes out of a study of blood T cells in healthy people across ages. Primers used in a second PCR of roughly 6 to 12 cycles were a sample-barcoded 5' primer and a J-beta primer mix. The study obtained at least 2.5 million CDR3-containing paired-end reads from every sample. One entry per CDR3 protein, called by TCRdb with MiXCR from the 5' RACE reads. Here the sample spans fewer than 950,000 distinct CDR3 sequences, 35% to 40% being singletons. This clonotype was counted ten times or more. The origin of this receptor is a man aged 18 to 29 in good health. The sequencing input was blood.

In nucleotides, the CDR3 is TGTGCCAGCAGACCCGGGACGGATGGCTACACCTTC. This encodes CASRPGTDGYTF. V is TRBV12-3 or TRBV12-4 and J is TRBJ1-2; D is perhaps TRBD1 (5 bases). Trimming cost V 6 bases and J 6 bases, with 11 bases left between them. This CDR3 has 12 amino acids.